The clone carrying this TCR beta chain was counted a few times. TCRdb reprocessed the 5' RACE reads with MiXCR, giving one entry per CDR3 protein. Among some 300,000 distinct CDR3 sequences listed, just under 20% were seen once. The data derive from a study of T-cell memory formation after mild COVID-19. With V trimmed by 6 bases and J by 4 bases, 16 bases remained unmatched. The CDR3 covers 17 residues. CDR1 and CDR2 (germline): DFQATT, SNEGSKA (reference sequence). The receptor was derived from a man in his late teens or twenties who had mild COVID-19 (a few samples of this study predate the infection). Cell type and time point are not known. Material for sequencing was PBMCs or a T cell subset sorted from them (not recorded which). The chain is built from TRBV20-1 and TRBJ2-5; 11 nucleotides line up with TRBD2. CDR3 loop: CSAQLAGGLRGLETQYF. Here the CDR3 DNA reads TGCAGTGCGCAGCTAGCGGGGGGATTGCGAGGATTAGAGACCCAGTACTTC.